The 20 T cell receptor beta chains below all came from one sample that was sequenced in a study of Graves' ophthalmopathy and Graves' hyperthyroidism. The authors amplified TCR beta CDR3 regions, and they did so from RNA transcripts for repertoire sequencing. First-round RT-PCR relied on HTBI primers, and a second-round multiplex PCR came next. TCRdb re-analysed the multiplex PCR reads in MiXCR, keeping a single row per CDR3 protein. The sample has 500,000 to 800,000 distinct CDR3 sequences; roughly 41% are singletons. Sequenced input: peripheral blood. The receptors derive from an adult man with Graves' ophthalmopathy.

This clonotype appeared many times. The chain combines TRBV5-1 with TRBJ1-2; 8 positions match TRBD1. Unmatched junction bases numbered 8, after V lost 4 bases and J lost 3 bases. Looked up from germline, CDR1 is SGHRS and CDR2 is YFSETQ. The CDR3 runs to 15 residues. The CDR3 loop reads CASSQATTGDYGYTF. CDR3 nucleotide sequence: TGCGCCAGCAGCCAAGCCACGACAGGGGACTATGGCTACACCTTC.

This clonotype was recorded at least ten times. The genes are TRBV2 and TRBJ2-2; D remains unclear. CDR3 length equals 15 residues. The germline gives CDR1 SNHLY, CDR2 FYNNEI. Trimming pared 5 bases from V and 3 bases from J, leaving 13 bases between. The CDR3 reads CASSTVAGYTGELFF. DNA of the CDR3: TGTGCCAGCAGTACCGTAGCAGGATACACCGGGGAGCTGTTTTTT.

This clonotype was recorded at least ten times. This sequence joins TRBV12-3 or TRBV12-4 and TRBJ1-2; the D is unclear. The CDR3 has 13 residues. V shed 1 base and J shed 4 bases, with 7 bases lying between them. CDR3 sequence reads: CASSLESGYGYTF. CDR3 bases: TGTGCCAGCAGTTTAGAAAGTGGCTATGGCTACACCTTC.

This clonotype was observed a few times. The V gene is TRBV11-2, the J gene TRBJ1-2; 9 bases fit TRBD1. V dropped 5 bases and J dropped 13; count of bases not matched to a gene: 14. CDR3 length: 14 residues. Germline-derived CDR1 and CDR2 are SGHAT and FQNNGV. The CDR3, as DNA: TGTGCCAGCAGCCACGGACAGGGGATCGATGATCTCACCTTC. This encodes CASSHGQGIDDLTF.

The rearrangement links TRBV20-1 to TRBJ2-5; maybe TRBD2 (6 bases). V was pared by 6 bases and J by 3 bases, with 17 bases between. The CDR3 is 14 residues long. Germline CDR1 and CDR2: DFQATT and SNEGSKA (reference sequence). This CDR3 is CSAIADLDEETQYF. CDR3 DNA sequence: TGCAGTGCCATAGCGGACCTGGACGAAGAGACCCAGTACTTC.

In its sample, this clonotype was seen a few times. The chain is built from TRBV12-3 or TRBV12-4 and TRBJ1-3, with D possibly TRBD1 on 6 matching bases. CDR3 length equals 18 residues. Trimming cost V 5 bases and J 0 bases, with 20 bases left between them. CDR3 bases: TGTGCCAGCAGTCCCGGGGTCGGGACAACTCTCTCTGGAAACACCATATATTTT. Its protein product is CASSPGVGTTLSGNTIYF.

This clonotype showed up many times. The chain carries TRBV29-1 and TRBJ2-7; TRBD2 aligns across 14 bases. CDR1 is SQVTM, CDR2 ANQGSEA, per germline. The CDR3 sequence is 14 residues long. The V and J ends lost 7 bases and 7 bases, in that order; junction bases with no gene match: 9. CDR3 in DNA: TGCAGCGCAGGGACTAGCGGGAGTATGTGGGAGCAGTACTTC. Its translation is CSAGTSGSMWEQYF.

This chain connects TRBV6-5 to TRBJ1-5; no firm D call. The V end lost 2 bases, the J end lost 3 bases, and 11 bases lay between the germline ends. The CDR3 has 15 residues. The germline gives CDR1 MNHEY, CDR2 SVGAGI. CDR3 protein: CASSYGGPHNQPQHF. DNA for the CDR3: TGTGCCAGCAGTTACGGCGGGCCGCACAATCAGCCCCAGCATTTT.

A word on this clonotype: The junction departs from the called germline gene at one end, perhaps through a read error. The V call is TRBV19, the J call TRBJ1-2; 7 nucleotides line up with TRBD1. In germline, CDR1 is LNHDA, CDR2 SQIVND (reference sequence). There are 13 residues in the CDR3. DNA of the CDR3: TGTGCTAGTAGACAGGGAACGGGCTATGGCTACACCTTC. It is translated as CASRQGTGYGYTF.

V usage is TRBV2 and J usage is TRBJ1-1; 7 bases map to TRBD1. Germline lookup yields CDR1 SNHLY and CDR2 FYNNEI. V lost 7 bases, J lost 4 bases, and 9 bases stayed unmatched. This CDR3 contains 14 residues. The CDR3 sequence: CASNRGQGVTEAFF. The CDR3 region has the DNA TGTGCCAGCAACCGCGGGCAGGGGGTCACTGAAGCTTTCTTT.

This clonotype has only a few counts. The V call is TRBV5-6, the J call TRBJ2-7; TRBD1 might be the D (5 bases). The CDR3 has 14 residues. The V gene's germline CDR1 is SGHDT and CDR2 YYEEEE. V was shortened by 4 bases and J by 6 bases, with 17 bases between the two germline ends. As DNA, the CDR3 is TGTGCCAGCAGCATCACCGGCAGGGTGAGCGAGCAGTACTTC. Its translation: CASSITGRVSEQYF.

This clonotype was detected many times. The CDR3 bases are TGTGCCAGCAGCCGGGCGTACTCTGGAAACACCATATATTTT. Its protein is CASSRAYSGNTIYF. V is TRBV7-9 and J is TRBJ1-3; D ambiguous. V was pared by 5 bases and J by 0 bases, with 8 bases between. This CDR3 region has 14 residues. Germline CDR1 is SEHNR and CDR2 is FQNEAQ (reference sequence).

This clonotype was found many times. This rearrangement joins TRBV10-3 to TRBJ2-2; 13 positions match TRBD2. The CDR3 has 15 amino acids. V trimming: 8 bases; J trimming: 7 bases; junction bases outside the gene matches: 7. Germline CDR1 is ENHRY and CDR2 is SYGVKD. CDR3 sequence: CAIPTSGGEIGELFF. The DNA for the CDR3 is TGTGCCATCCCCACTAGCGGGGGGGAAATCGGGGAGCTGTTTTTT.

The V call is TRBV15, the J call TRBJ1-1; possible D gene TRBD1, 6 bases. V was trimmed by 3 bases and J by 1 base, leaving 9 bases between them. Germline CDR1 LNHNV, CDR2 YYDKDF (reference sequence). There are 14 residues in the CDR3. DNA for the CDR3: TGTGCCACCAGCAGCTCGACAGGGAACACTGAAGCTTTCTTT. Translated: CATSSSTGNTEAFF.

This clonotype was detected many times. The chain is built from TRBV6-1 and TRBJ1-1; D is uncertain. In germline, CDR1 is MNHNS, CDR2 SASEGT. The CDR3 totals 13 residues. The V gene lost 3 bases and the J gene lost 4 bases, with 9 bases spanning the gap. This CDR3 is CASSDGVGTEAFF. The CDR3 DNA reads TGTGCCAGCAGTGATGGGGTAGGCACTGAAGCTTTCTTT.

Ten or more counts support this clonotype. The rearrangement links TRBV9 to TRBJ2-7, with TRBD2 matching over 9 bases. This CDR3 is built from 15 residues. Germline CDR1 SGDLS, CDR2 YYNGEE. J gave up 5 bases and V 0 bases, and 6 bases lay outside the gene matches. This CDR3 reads CASSVASGRSHEQYF. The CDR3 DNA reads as TGTGCCAGCAGCGTAGCCAGCGGGAGGTCCCACGAGCAGTACTTC.

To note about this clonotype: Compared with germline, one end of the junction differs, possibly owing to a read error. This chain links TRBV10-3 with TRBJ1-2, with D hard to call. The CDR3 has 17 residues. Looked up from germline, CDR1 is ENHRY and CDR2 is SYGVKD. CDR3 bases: TGTGCCAGCAGTTACACCATGTGGACCTCAGGAGGTGGTGGCTACACCTTC. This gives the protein CASSYTMWTSGGGGYTF.

The DNA of the CDR3 is TGTGCCAGCAGCCAGGGCAGGGGTGCTGGGGCCAACGTCCTGACTTTC. Protein sequence: CASSQGRGAGANVLTF. The chain couples TRBV4-2 to TRBJ2-6; D perhaps matches TRBD1 (6 bases). With 3 bases removed from V and 2 bases from J, the gap between germline ends came to 11 bases. Germline values: CDR1 LGHNA, CDR2 YNFKEQ. The CDR3 covers 16 residues.

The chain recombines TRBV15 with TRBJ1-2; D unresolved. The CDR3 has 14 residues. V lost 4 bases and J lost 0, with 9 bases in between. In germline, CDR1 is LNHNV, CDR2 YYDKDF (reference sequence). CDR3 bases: TGTGCCACCAGCACGGTTCCGCCTAACTATGGCTACACCTTC. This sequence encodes CATSTVPPNYGYTF.

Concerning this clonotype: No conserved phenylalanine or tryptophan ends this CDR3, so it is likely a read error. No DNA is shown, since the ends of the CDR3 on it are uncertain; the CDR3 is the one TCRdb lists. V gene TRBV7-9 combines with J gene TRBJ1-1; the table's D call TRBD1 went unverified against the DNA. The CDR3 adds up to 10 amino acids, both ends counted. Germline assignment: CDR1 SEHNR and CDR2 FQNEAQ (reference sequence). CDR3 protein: CASSRWGGAS.